The rows below give T cell receptor beta chains drawn from one sample of a study of T cell responses to AZD1222 COVID-19 vaccine. The method was immunoSEQ multiplex PCR; TCRdb's version includes in-frame clones alone and lacks a portion of them. Of more than 95,000 clones listed, around 86% were seen once; the top ten hold more than 2.5%. The material was peripheral blood, obtained 28 days after the second dose of the MenACWY control vaccine. Receptors were obtained from an adult who received the MenACWY meningococcal vaccine as a control. Each CDR3 is given with its conserved first and last residue. Each record gives: V gene, J gene, D gene, clone size, CDR3 DNA, CDR3 protein. D genes are given only for firm matches. Some rows have no size entry. The others give once, few or many, or a class for an expanded clone.

v_call: TRBV18
j_call: TRBJ1-6
d_call: NA
clone_size: NA
cdr3_nt: TGTGCCAGCTCGCTACAGAGCCCGGCTAATTCACCCCTCCACTTT
cdr3_aa: CASSLQSPANSPLHF

v_call: TRBV6-2/TRBV6-3
j_call: TRBJ1-5
d_call: NA
clone_size: NA
cdr3_nt: TGTGCCAGCACCCCTCGGAACCGGGACGGACGAGCCTATAGCAATCAGCCCCAGCATTTT
cdr3_aa: CASTPRNRDGRAYSNQPQHF

v_call: TRBV5-1
j_call: TRBJ2-7
d_call: NA
clone_size: NA
cdr3_nt: TGCGCCAGCAGCTTGGCCTCAAGGGGAAGCTACGAGCAGTACTTC
cdr3_aa: CASSLASRGSYEQYF

v_call: TRBV29-1
j_call: TRBJ2-7
d_call: NA
clone_size: NA
cdr3_nt: TGCAGCGTTGTCGGCCCGCAGACCTACGAGCAGTACTTC
cdr3_aa: CSVVGPQTYEQYF

v_call: TRBV30
j_call: TRBJ2-7
d_call: TRBD1
clone_size: NA
cdr3_nt: TGTGCCTGGAGAGAACAGGGGATCGGAGGCTACGAGCAGTACTTC
cdr3_aa: CAWREQGIGGYEQYF

v_call: TRBV18
j_call: TRBJ1-5
d_call: TRBD1
clone_size: NA
cdr3_nt: TGTGCCAGCTCACCACAGGGGGCCAGCAATCAGCCCCAGCATTTT
cdr3_aa: CASSPQGASNQPQHF

v_call: TRBV5-1
j_call: TRBJ2-2
d_call: NA
clone_size: NA
cdr3_nt: TGCGCCAGCAGCGCGACATCGACTCAAGTCACCACCGGGGAGCTGTTTTTT
cdr3_aa: CASSATSTQVTTGELFF

v_call: TRBV24-1
j_call: TRBJ1-4
d_call: NA
clone_size: NA
cdr3_nt: TGTGCCACCTCCTCTGGGCGGGGAGTAGTTAATGAAAAACTGTTTTTT
cdr3_aa: CATSSGRGVVNEKLFF

v_call: TRBV19
j_call: TRBJ2-7
d_call: NA
clone_size: NA
cdr3_nt: TGTGCCAGTAGATCAGGGACTGGCGCGCAGTACTTC
cdr3_aa: CASRSGTGAQYF

v_call: TRBV28
j_call: TRBJ1-2
d_call: NA
clone_size: NA
cdr3_nt: TGTGCCAGCACCCTGGGAACCGGGAGCGAAAACTATGGCTACACCTTC
cdr3_aa: CASTLGTGSENYGYTF

v_call: TRBV3-1/TRBV3-2
j_call: TRBJ2-2
d_call: NA
clone_size: NA
cdr3_nt: TGTGCCAGCAGCCTGAGGGGAGCGGGCGCAGCCACCGGGGAGCTGTTTTTT
cdr3_aa: CASSLRGAGAATGELFF

v_call: TRBV6-2/TRBV6-3
j_call: TRBJ2-1
d_call: NA
clone_size: NA
cdr3_nt: TGTGCCAGCAGTTACTCGTCCTCGGACAGCCACAATGAGCAGTTCTTC
cdr3_aa: CASSYSSSDSHNEQFF

v_call: TRBV7-2
j_call: TRBJ1-1
d_call: NA
clone_size: NA
cdr3_nt: TGTGCCAGCAGCTTAACCAGGGGCGCCCGGAACACTGAAGCTTTCTTT
cdr3_aa: CASSLTRGARNTEAFF

v_call: TRBV19
j_call: TRBJ2-5
d_call: TRBD1
clone_size: NA
cdr3_nt: TGTGCCAGTAGTATCCGGGACAGACGAGAGACCCAGTACTTC
cdr3_aa: CASSIRDRRETQYF

v_call: TRBV5-1
j_call: TRBJ2-6
d_call: NA
clone_size: NA
cdr3_nt: TGCGCCAGCAGCACTGGACAGAGCTCTGGGGCCAACGTCCTGACTTTC
cdr3_aa: CASSTGQSSGANVLTF

v_call: TRBV6-2/TRBV6-3
j_call: TRBJ1-5
d_call: NA
clone_size: NA
cdr3_nt: TGTGCCAGCAGTTCCTTCGCCAGGGGCCGCAATCAGCCCCAGCATTTT
cdr3_aa: CASSSFARGRNQPQHF

v_call: TRBV4-1
j_call: TRBJ1-3
d_call: NA
clone_size: NA
cdr3_nt: TGCGCCAGCAGCCAAGCGGAGGTTCCCCACTCTGGAAACACCATATATTTT
cdr3_aa: CASSQAEVPHSGNTIYF

v_call: TRBV5-5
j_call: TRBJ1-1
d_call: TRBD1
clone_size: NA
cdr3_nt: TGTGCCAGCAGCTTAACAGGGGTTCGTTCCACTGAAGCTTTCTTT
cdr3_aa: CASSLTGVRSTEAFF

v_call: TRBV3-1/TRBV3-2
j_call: TRBJ1-4
d_call: NA
clone_size: NA
cdr3_nt: TGTGCCAGCAGCCAGGCGGGACGGATTAATGAAAAACTGTTTTTT
cdr3_aa: CASSQAGRINEKLFF

v_call: TRBV21-1
j_call: TRBJ2-2
d_call: NA
clone_size: NA
cdr3_nt: TGTGCCAGCAGCGGTTGGAGGGGGCCGAACACCGGGGAGCTGTTTTTT
cdr3_aa: CASSGWRGPNTGELFF

v_call: TRBV4-2
j_call: TRBJ1-3
d_call: NA
clone_size: NA
cdr3_nt: TGTGCCAGCAGCCAAGATAAGGGGTCCTACACCATATATTTT
cdr3_aa: CASSQDKGSYTIYF

v_call: TRBV7-8
j_call: TRBJ1-5
d_call: NA
clone_size: few
cdr3_nt: TGTGCCAGCAGCTTATTCGCGGGGGGTAGGGTTGCGGGACAGCCCCAGCATTTT
cdr3_aa: CASSLFAGGRVAGQPQHF

v_call: TRBV9
j_call: TRBJ2-1
d_call: TRBD1
clone_size: NA
cdr3_nt: TGTGCCAGCAGCTTCGGTACCGGGACAGGGGTAGATGAGCAGTTCTTC
cdr3_aa: CASSFGTGTGVDEQFF

v_call: TRBV24-1
j_call: TRBJ2-1
d_call: TRBD1
clone_size: NA
cdr3_nt: TGTGCCACCAGTGACCGGGGACAGGGGACCTACAATGAGCAGTTCTTC
cdr3_aa: CATSDRGQGTYNEQFF